This is a list of T cell receptor beta chains from one sample in a study of PD-1 blockade in classical Hodgkin lymphoma. Produced via immunoSEQ multiplex PCR; TCRdb's table is partial and in-frame only. This repertoire shows about 110,000 clones, 80% to 90% found once; its top ten account for 15% to 20%. Sample: peripheral blood mononuclear cells (PBMCs), taken before the second cycle of nivolumab. All receptors derive from a human donor with classical Hodgkin lymphoma. The CDR3 runs from the conserved cysteine through the conserved F or W. The order of the fields is clone size, V gene, J gene, D gene, CDR3 DNA, CDR3 protein. The D gene is left open where the match is weak. Clone sizes are given selectively: once, few, many, or a class where the clone is expanded.

>.|TRBV2|TRBJ1-2|.
TGTGCCAGCAGCCACCAGAAGGGGCGGCCAGCGGGAAATGGCTACACCTTC
CASSHQKGRPAGNGYTF
>once|TRBV7-9|TRBJ2-3|.
TGTGCCAGCAGCTTAGCGTGGGGGGAGGATCCCACAGATACGCAGTATTTT
CASSLAWGEDPTDTQYF
>.|TRBV5-4|TRBJ2-7|.
TGTGCCAGCAGCCGGGGGCGAATGGACTCCTACGAGCAGTACTTC
CASSRGRMDSYEQYF
>.|TRBV6-1|TRBJ2-7|TRBD2
TGTGCCAGCAGTAAGACCGGGACCCTAGCGGACGAGCAGTACTTC
CASSKTGTLADEQYF
>.|TRBV11-2|TRBJ1-2|TRBD1
TGTGCCAGCAGCCCCGGGACAGGGGGAGGCTACACCTTC
CASSPGTGGGYTF
>.|TRBV30|TRBJ2-1|TRBD2
TGTGCCTGGAGTTCTACGGTAGCGGGAGGGCCCTACAATGAGCAGTTCTTC
CAWSSTVAGGPYNEQFF
>.|TRBV27|TRBJ1-6|.
TGTGCCAGCGGCATATCGACGGGAGAGAGTTCACCCCTCCACTTT
CASGISTGESSPLHF
>.|TRBV5-4|TRBJ2-2|TRBD2
TGTGCCAGCAGCTCCGGACTAGCGCAGAACACCGGGGAGCTGTTTTTT
CASSSGLAQNTGELFF
>.|TRBV5-4|TRBJ2-4|TRBD1
TGTGCCAGCAGCAAAAGTGGACAGGGGGAAAACATTCAGTACTTC
CASSKSGQGENIQYF
>.|TRBV6-5|TRBJ2-7|.
TGTGCCAGCAGTGCGGTTGGGAGACGGTACGAGCAGTACTTC
CASSAVGRRYEQYF
>.|TRBV14|TRBJ1-3|.
TGTGCCAGCAGCCAAGAGGGGGCCAGGGTCGGAAACACCATATATTTT
CASSQEGARVGNTIYF
>.|TRBV29-1|TRBJ2-7|.
TGCAGCGTTTCACGGGACACCTCCTACGAGCAGTACTTC
CSVSRDTSYEQYF
>.|TRBV19|TRBJ2-3|.
TGTGCCAGTAGTACTGGGGGCCCTACAGGCACAGATACGCAGTATTTT
CASSTGGPTGTDTQYF
>.|TRBV5-6|TRBJ2-7|TRBD1
TGTGCCAGCAGCGCTACAGGGGAAACCTCCTACGAGCAGTACTTC
CASSATGETSYEQYF
>.|TRBV12-5|TRBJ1-1|.
TGTGCTAGTGGTTTGGGATCAGGGGTAACTGAAGCTTTCTTT
CASGLGSGVTEAFF
>.|TRBV5-1|TRBJ2-5|.
TGCGCCAGCAGCTTGGGAGGCAGGGAGACCCAGTACTTC
CASSLGGRETQYF
>.|TRBV11-2|TRBJ2-3|TRBD2
TGTGCCAGCAGCTTCGGGACTAGCGGGAGAGCAGATACGCAGTATTTT
CASSFGTSGRADTQYF
>.|TRBV9|TRBJ2-3|TRBD2
TGTGCCAGCAGCGCGAAGACTAGCGGGAGTTGGGGAGATACGCAGTATTTT
CASSAKTSGSWGDTQYF
>.|TRBV10-3|TRBJ2-1|TRBD2
TGTGCCATCAGTGATGAAGGACTAGCGGGAGGAAATGAGCAGTTCTTC
CAISDEGLAGGNEQFF